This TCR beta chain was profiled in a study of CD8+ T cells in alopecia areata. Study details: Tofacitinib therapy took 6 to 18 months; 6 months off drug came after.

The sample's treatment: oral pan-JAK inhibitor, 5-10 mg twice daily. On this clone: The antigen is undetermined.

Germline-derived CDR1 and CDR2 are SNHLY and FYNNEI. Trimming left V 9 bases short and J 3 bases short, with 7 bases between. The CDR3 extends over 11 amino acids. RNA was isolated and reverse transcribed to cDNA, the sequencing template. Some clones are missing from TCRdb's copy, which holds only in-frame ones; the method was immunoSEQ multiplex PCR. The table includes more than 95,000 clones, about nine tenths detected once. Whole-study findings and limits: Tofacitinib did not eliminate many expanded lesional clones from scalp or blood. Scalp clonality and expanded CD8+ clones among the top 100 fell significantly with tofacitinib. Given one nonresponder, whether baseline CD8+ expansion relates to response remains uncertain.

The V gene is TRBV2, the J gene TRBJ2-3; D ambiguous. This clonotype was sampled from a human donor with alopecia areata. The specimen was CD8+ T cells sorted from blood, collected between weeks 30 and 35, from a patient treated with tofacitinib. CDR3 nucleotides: TGTGCCAGTATTAAAACAGATACGCAGTATTTT. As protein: CASIKTDTQYF.